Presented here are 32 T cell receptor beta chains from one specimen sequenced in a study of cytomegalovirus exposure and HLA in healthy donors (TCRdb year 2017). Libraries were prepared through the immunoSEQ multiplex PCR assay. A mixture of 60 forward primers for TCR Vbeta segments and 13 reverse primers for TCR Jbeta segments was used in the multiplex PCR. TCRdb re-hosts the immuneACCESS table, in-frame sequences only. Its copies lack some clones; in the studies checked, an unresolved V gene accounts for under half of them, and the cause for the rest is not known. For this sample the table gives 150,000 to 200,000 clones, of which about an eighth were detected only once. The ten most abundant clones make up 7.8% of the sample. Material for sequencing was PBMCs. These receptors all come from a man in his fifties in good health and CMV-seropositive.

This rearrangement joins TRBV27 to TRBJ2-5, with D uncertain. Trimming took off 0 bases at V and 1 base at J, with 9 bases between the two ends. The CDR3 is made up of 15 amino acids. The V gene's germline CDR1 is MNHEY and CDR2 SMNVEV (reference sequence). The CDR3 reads CASSLSPGSQETQYF. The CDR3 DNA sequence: TGTGCCAGCAGTTTATCCCCCGGGTCCCAAGAGACCCAGTACTTC.

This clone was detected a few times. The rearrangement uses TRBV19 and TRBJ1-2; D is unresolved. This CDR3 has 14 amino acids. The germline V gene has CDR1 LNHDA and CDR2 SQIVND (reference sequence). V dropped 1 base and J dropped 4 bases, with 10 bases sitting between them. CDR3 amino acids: CASSIAHSVYGYTF. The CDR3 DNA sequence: TGTGCCAGTAGTATAGCCCATTCAGTCTATGGCTACACCTTC.

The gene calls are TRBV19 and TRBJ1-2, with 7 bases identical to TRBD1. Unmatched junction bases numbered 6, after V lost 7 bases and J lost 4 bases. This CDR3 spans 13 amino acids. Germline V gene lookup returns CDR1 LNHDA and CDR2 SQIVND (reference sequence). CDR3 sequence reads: CASTRGLGYGYTF. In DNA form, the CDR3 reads TGTGCCAGTACTAGGGGGCTTGGCTATGGCTACACCTTC. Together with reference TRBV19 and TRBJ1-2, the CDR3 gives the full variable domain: DGGITQSPKYLFRKEGQNVTLSCEQNLNHDAMYWYRQDPGQGLRLIYYSQIVNDFQKGDIAEGYSVSREKKESFPLTVTSAQKNPTAFYLCASTRGLGYGYTFGSGTRLTVV.

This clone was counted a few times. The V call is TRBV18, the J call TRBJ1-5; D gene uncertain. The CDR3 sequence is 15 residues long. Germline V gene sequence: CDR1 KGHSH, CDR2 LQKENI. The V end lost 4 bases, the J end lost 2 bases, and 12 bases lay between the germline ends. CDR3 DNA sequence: TGTGCCAGCTCACGTGACGTGAGGGGCAATCAGCCCCAGCATTTT. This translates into CASSRDVRGNQPQHF. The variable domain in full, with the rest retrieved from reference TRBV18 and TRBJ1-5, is NAGVMQNPRHLVRRRGQEARLRCSPMKGHSHVYWYRQLPEEGLKFMVYLQKENIIDESGMPKERFSAEFPKEGPSILRIQQVVRGDSAAYFCASSRDVRGNQPQHFGDGTRLSIL.

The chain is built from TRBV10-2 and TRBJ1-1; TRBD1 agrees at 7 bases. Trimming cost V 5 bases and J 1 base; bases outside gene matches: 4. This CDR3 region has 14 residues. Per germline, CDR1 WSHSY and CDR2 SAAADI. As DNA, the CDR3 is TGCGCCAGCAGTAGGGACAGTCAGAACACTGAAGCTTTCTTT. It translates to CASSRDSQNTEAFF.

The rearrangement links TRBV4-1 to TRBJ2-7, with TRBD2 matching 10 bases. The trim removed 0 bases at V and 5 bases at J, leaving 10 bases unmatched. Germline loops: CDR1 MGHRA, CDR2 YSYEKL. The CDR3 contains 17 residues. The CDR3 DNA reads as TGCGCCAGCAGCCAAGAAGGGGTAGGCCTAGCGGGGGACGAGCAGTACTTC. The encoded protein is CASSQEGVGLAGDEQYF.

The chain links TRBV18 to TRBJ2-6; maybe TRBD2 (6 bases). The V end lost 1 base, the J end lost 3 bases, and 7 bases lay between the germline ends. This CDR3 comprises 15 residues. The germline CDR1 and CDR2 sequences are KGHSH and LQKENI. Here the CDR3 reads CASSPRGDGANVLTF. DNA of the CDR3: TGTGCCAGCTCACCACGCGGGGATGGGGCCAACGTCCTGACTTTC.

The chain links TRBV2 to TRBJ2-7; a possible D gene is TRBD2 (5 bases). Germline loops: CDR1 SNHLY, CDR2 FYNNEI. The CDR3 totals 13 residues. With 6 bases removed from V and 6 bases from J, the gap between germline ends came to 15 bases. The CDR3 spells CASRLDGVSEQYV. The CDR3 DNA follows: TGTGCCAGCAGACTCGACGGGGTGTCCGAGCAGTACGTC.

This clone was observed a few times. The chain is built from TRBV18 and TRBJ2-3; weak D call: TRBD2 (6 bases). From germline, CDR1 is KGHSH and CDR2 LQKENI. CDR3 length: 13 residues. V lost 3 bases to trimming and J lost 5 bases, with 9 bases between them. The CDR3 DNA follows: TGTGCCAGCTCACCCTCTAGCGAAGATACGCAGTATTTT. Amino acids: CASSPSSEDTQYF.

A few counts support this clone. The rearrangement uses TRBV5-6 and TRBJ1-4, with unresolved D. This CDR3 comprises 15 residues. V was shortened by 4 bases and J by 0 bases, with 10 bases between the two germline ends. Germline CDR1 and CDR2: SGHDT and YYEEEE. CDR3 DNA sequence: TGTGCCAGCAGCATAAGCGGGACAACTAATGAAAAACTGTTTTTT. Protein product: CASSISGTTNEKLFF. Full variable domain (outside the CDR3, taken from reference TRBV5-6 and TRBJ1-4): DAGVTQSPTHLIKTRGQQVTLRCSPKSGHDTVSWYQQALGQGPQFIFQYYEEEERQRGNFPDRFSGHQFPNYSSELNVNALLLGDSALYLCASSISGTTNEKLFFGSGTQLSVL.

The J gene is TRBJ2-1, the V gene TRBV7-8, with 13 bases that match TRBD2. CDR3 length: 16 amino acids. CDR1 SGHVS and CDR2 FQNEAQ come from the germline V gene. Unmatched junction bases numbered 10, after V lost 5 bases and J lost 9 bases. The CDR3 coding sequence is TGTGCCAGCAGCCCGACCCGACTAGCGGGGGGTGGTGAGCAGTTCTTC. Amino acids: CASSPTRLAGGGEQFF.

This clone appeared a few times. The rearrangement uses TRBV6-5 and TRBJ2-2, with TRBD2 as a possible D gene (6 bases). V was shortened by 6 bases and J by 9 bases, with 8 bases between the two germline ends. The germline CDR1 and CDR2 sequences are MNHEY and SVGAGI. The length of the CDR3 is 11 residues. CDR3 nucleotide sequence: TGTGCCAGCAGGGGACTCCGGGAGCTGTTTTTT. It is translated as CASRGLRELFF.

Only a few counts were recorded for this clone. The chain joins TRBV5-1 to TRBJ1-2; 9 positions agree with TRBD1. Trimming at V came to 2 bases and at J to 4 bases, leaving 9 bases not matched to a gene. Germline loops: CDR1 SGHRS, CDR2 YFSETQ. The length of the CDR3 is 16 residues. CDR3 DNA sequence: TGCGCCAGCAGCTTATCCGGGACAGGGATAACCTATGGCTACACCTTC. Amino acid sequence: CASSLSGTGITYGYTF.

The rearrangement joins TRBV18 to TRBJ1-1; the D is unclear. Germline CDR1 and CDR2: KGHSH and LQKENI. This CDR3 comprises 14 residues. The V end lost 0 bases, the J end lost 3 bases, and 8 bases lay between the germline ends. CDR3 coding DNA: TGTGCCAGCTCACCACCGACTTTCGACACTGAAGCTTTCTTT. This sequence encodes CASSPPTFDTEAFF.

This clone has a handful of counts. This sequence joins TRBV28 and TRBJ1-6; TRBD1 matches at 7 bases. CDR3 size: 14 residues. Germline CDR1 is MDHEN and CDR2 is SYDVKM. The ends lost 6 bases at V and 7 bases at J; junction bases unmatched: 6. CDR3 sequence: CASSLLQGNSPLHF. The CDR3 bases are TGTGCCAGCAGCCTACTACAGGGGAATTCACCCCTCCACTTT.

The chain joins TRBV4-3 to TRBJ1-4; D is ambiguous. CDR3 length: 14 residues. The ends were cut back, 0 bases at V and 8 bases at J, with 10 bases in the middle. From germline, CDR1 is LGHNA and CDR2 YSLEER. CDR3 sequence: CASSQDEGGEKLFF. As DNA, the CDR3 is TGCGCCAGCAGCCAAGATGAGGGAGGGGAAAAACTGTTTTTT.

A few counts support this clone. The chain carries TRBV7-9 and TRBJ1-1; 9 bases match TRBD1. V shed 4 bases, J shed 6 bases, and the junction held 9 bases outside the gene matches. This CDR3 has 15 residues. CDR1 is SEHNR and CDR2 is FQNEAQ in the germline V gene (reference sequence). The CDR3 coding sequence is TGTGCCAGCAGCTCTCCACAGGGGGCGACCCCTGAAGCTTTCTTT. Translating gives CASSSPQGATPEAFF. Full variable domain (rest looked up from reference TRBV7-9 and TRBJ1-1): DTGVSQNPRHKITKRGQNVTFRCDPISEHNRLYWYRQTLGQGPEFLTYFQNEAQLEKSRLLSDRFSAERPKGSFSTLEIQRTEQGDSAMYLCASSSPQGATPEAFFGQGTRLTVV.

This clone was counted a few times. The DNA for the CDR3 is TGCGCCAGCAGTGGGCCAGGGGAAACAGATACGCAGTATTTT. Amino acids: CASSGPGETDTQYF. The chain couples TRBV10-1 to TRBJ2-3, with D perhaps TRBD1 (6 bases). Trimming left V 4 bases short and J 3 bases short, with 11 bases between. This CDR3 region has 14 residues. CDR1 WNHNN and CDR2 SYGVQD come from the germline V gene (reference sequence).

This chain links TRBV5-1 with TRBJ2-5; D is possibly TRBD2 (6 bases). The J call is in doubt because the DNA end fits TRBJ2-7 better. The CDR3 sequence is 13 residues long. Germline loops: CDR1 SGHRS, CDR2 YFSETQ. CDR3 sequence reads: CASSGGTFYEQYF. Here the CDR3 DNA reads TGCGCCAGCAGCGGGGGGACCTTTTACGAGCAGTACTTC.

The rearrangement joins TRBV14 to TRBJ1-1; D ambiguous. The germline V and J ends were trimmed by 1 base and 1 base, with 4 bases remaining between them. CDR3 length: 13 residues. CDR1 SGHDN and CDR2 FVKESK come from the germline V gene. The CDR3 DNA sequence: TGTGCCAGCAGCCAAGTACAGAACACTGAAGCTTTCTTT. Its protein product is CASSQVQNTEAFF. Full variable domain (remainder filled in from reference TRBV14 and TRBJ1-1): EAGVTQFPSHSVIEKGQTVTLRCDPISGHDNLYWYRRVMGKEIKFLLHFVKESKQDESGMPNNRFLAERTGGTYSTLKVQPAELEDSGVYFCASSQVQNTEAFFGQGTRLTVV.

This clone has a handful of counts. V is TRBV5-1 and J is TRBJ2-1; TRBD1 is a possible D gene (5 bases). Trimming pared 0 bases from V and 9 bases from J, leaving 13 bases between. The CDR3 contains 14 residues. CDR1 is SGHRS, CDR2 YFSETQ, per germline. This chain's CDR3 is CASSLGRVRGEQFF. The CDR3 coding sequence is TGCGCCAGCAGCTTGGGACGGGTAAGGGGTGAGCAGTTCTTC.

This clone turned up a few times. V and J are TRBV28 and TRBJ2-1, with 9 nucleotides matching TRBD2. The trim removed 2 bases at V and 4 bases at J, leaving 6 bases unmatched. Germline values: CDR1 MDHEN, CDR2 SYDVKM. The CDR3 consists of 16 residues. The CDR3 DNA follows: TGTGCCAGCAGTTTACCGAGCGGGGGGCCGTACAATGAGCAGTTCTTC. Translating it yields CASSLPSGGPYNEQFF.

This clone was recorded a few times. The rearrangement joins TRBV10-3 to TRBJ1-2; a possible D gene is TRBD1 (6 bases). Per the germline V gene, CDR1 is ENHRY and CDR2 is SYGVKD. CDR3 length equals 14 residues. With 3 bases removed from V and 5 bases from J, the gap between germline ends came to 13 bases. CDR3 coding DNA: TGTGCCATCAGTGAACTGGGGGCGGAGTATGGCTACACCTTC. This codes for CAISELGAEYGYTF.

CDR3 sequence reads: CASSPGLAGALKETQYF. CDR3 DNA sequence: TGTGCCAGCAGCCCGGGACTAGCGGGGGCTCTAAAAGAGACCCAGTACTTC. The V and J genes are TRBV11-3 and TRBJ2-5; 14 bases map to TRBD2. Germline V gene data show CDR1 as SGHNT and CDR2 as YENEEA. V dropped 5 bases and J dropped 3; count of bases not matched to a gene: 8. The CDR3 is made up of 17 amino acids.

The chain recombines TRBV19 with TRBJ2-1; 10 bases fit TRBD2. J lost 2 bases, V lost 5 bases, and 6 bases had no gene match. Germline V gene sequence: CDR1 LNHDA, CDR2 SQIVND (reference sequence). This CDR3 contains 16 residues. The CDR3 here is CASSFPSGGAYNEQFF. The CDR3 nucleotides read TGTGCCAGTAGTTTTCCGAGCGGGGGGGCCTACAATGAGCAGTTCTTC.

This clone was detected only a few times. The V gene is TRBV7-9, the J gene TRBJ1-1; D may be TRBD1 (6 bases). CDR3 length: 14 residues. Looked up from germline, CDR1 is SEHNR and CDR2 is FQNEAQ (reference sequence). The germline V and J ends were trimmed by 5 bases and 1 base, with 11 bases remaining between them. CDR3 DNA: TGTGCCAGCAGCCCGAGGGGGGGGAACACTGAAGCTTTCTTT. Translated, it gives CASSPRGGNTEAFF.

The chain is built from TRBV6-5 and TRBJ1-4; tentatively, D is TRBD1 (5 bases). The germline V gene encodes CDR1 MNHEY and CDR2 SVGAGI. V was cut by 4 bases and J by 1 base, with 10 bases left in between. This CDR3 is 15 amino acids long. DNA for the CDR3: TGTGCCAGCAGTTCCGACAGATTAACTAATGAAAAACTGTTTTTT. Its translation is CASSSDRLTNEKLFF.

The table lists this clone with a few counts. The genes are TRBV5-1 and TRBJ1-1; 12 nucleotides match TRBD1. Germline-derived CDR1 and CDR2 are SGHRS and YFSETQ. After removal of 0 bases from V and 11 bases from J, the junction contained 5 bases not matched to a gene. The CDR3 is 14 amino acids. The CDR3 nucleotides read TGCGCCAGCAGCTTGGCGGGACAGGGGGCGCATGCTTTCTTT. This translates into CASSLAGQGAHAFF. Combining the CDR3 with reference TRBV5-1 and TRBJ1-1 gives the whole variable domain KAGVTQTPRYLIKTRGQQVTLSCSPISGHRSVSWYQQTPGQGLQFLFEYFSETQRNKGNFPGRFSGRQFSNSRSEMNVSTLELGDSALYLCASSLAGQGAHAFFGQGTRLTVV.

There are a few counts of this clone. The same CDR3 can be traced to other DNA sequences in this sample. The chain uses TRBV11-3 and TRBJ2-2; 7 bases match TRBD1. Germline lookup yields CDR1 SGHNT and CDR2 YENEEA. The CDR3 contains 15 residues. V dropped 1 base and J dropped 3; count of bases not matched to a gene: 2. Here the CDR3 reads CASSLGQGDTGELFF. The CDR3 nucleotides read TGTGCCAGCAGCTTAGGGCAGGGGGACACCGGGGAGCTGTTTTTT.

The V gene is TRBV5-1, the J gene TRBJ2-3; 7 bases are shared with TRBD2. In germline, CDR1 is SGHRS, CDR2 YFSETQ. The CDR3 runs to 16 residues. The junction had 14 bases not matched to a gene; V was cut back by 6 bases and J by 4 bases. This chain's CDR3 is CASTSLGGGGPDTQYF. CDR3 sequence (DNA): TGCGCCAGCACCTCTTTGGGGGGGGGTGGGCCAGATACGCAGTATTTT.

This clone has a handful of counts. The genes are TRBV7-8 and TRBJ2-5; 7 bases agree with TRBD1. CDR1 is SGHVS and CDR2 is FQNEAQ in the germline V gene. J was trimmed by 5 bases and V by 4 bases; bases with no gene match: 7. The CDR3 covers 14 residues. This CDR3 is CASSYDRAGETQYF. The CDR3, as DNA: TGTGCCAGCAGCTACGACAGGGCCGGCGAGACCCAGTACTTC.

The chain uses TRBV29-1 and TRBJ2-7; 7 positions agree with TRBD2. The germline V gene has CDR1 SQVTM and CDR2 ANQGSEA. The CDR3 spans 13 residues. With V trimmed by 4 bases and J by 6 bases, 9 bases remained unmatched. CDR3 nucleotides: TGCAGCGTTGTAAGGACTAGGGGAGGCGAGCAGTACGTC. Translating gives CSVVRTRGGEQYV.